Listed below are T cell receptor beta chains from one sample, sequenced in a study of blood T cell repertoires in COVID-19. Sequencing used immunoSEQ multiplex PCR; TCRdb keeps in-frame clones, though not all of them. The data contain approximately 180,000 clones, 88% of them singletons. The source material was peripheral blood. These receptors were taken from a human donor in a cohort sampled during active COVID-19. The CDR3 runs from the conserved cysteine through the conserved F or W. The order of the fields is D gene, J gene, clone size, V gene, CDR3 DNA, CDR3 protein. The D gene is left open where the match is weak. Expanded clones get a size class; other rows say once, few or many, or leave the size out.

TRBD2 | TRBJ2-3 | . | TRBV28 | TGTGCCAGCAGTCTCACCGGGACTAGGAGGGATACGCAGTATTTT | CASSLTGTRRDTQYF
TRBD1 | TRBJ1-3 | once | TRBV7-2 | TGTGCCAGCAGCCTACAGGGGGCCTCTGGAAACACCATATATTTT | CASSLQGASGNTIYF
. | TRBJ1-6 | . | TRBV6-1 | TGTGCCAGCAGTGAAGCCTCCGGCAGGGGCGATCGTAATTCACCCCTCCACTTT | CASSEASGRGDRNSPLHF
TRBD2 | TRBJ2-1 | . | TRBV18 | TGTGCCAGCTCACGACTAGCGGACAATGAGCAGTTCTTC | CASSRLADNEQFF
TRBD2 | TRBJ2-3 | . | TRBV5-1 | TGCGCCAGCAGCCCGAAGGGGACTAGGGAAGATACGCAGTATTTT | CASSPKGTREDTQYF
. | TRBJ2-7 | . | TRBV7-2 | TGTGCCAGCAGCTCTAGTGGTGCCTACGAGCAGTACTTC | CASSSSGAYEQYF
TRBD1 | TRBJ2-7 | . | TRBV6-5 | TGTGCCAGCCGCCGGGACAGGGGTTCCTACGAGCAGTACTTC | CASRRDRGSYEQYF
TRBD2 | TRBJ2-4 | . | TRBV5-4 | TGTGCCAGCAGCGCGGGAGGGGGGGAGATAGACATTCAGTACTTC | CASSAGGGEIDIQYF
. | TRBJ1-4 | . | TRBV12-3/TRBV12-4 | TGTGCCAGCGGCAGGGGAAAAGAAAAACTGTTTTTT | CASGRGKEKLFF
TRBD2 | TRBJ2-1 | . | TRBV27 | TGTGCCAGCAGTACACCCGGGACTAGCGGGAGGAATGAGCAGTTCTTC | CASSTPGTSGRNEQFF
TRBD1 | TRBJ1-6 | . | TRBV3-1/TRBV3-2 | TGTGCCAGCAGCCCCGGGACAGACAATTCACCCCTCCACTTT | CASSPGTDNSPLHF
TRBD1 | TRBJ1-1 | . | TRBV4-3 | TGCGCCAGCAGCCAAGACACGACAGGGGGCACTGAAGCTTTCTTT | CASSQDTTGGTEAFF
. | TRBJ2-1 | . | TRBV7-9 | TGTGCCAGCAGCTTCAAAAGACAGGAGTACAATGAGCAGTTCTTC | CASSFKRQEYNEQFF
. | TRBJ1-2 | . | TRBV30 | TGTGCCTGGAGTGTAATCCGGGTGGATGGCTACACCTTC | CAWSVIRVDGYTF
TRBD1 | TRBJ2-5 | . | TRBV18 | TGTGCCAGCTCACCATACAGGGGGACGGAGACCCAGTACTTC | CASSPYRGTETQYF
TRBD1 | TRBJ1-5 | . | TRBV28 | TGTGCCAGCAGTGGGAGACAGGGATCGAGCAATCAGCCCCAGCATTTT | CASSGRQGSSNQPQHF
TRBD1 | TRBJ2-5 | . | TRBV19 | TGTGCCAGTAAACCCAGGGGGCGCGATGAGACCCAGTACTTC | CASKPRGRDETQYF
. | TRBJ2-5 | . | TRBV7-9 | TGTGCCAGCAGCTTAGCTTCGGGGGGCGGAGAGACCCAGTACTTC | CASSLASGGGETQYF